This TCR beta chain was obtained from a study of tissue T cells after allogeneic stem cell transplantation. CDR3 sequences, V/J genes, frequencies and template counts came from survey-depth TCRbeta sequencing. The method was immunoSEQ multiplex PCR; TCRdb's version includes in-frame clones alone and lacks a portion of them. The sample has fewer than 30,000 clones; about 73% are singletons. The germline gives CDR1 SGHDN, CDR2 FVKESK. V was shortened by 0 bases and J by 1 base, with 7 bases between the two germline ends. The CDR3 has 14 residues. This TCR derives from a female donor older than 55 with lung cancer. The chain joins TRBV14 to TRBJ2-7, with D unresolved. The sample here was tissue from the ileum, taken at autopsy. CDR3 sequence: CASSQDAQSYEQYF. The CDR3 region has the DNA TGTGCCAGCAGCCAAGATGCCCAATCCTACGAGCAGTACTTC.